This T cell receptor (beta chain) was captured in a study of cytomegalovirus exposure and HLA in healthy donors. This CDR3 region has 13 residues. Trimming pared 8 bases from V and 0 bases from J, leaving 9 bases between. Germline V gives CDR1 MDHEN, CDR2 SYDVKM. Donors sampled were nominally healthy, though unrecorded immune exposures were likely. The study ran its PCR with 60 Vbeta and 13 Jbeta primers. TCRdb's table, derived via immunoSEQ multiplex PCR, lists solely in-frame clones and lacks some. The table shows around 140,000 clones, with approximately 77% occurring only once. As for this clone: Its antigen is unidentified.

General study findings and limits: Common viral pathogens seemed to be connected with several of the most significant clusters, according to a later analysis. Across donors, sequencing depth was assumed by presence/absence analyses to be roughly uniform.

The TCR originated in a woman aged 40-49 years in good health and CMV-seronegative. The chain links TRBV28 to TRBJ2-3; D is perhaps TRBD2 (5 bases). Sequencing was done on a sample of PBMCs. Here the CDR3 reads CASRRLSTDTQYF. As DNA, the CDR3 is TGTGCCAGCCGAAGACTAAGCACAGATACGCAGTATTTT.